This passage covers 13 T cell receptor beta chains from one sample sequenced in a study of blood T cell repertoires in COVID-19. Only in-frame clones appear in the TCRdb table, and some are missing; sequencing was by immunoSEQ multiplex PCR. Among around 200,000 clones, under 90% were seen once, and the ten largest hold about a sixth. The sequenced material came from peripheral blood. These receptors all come from an elderly woman with active or convalescent COVID-19.

The J gene is TRBJ2-1, the V gene TRBV11-2; 10 nucleotides agree with TRBD1. CDR1 is SGHAT and CDR2 is FQNNGV in the germline V gene. The ends lost 7 bases at V and 5 bases at J; junction bases unmatched: 8. The CDR3 loop spans 15 amino acids. The CDR3 protein is CASTSSGTGDNEQFF. The CDR3 DNA is TGTGCCAGCACCTCTTCCGGGACAGGGGACAATGAGCAGTTCTTC.

The chain joins TRBV18 to TRBJ2-1; 11 bases are shared with TRBD2. Losses at the gene ends were 4 bases for V and 8 bases for J; bases not matched to a gene: 10. Germline V gives CDR1 KGHSH, CDR2 LQKENI. The CDR3 has 16 residues. DNA for the CDR3: TGTGCCAGCTCACTTTATACTAGCGGGAGTACCGATGAGCAGTTCTTC. It yields the protein CASSLYTSGSTDEQFF.

The rearrangement joins TRBV18 to TRBJ2-7; TRBD1 matches at 8 bases. The germline V gene encodes CDR1 KGHSH and CDR2 LQKENI. CDR3 length equals 17 residues. V shed 2 bases, J shed 3 bases, and the junction held 12 bases outside the gene matches. The CDR3 protein is CASSPDGQGQSIYEQYF. The DNA for the CDR3 is TGTGCCAGCTCACCAGATGGACAGGGCCAATCTATCTACGAGCAGTACTTC.

A note on this clone: The identical CDR3 is also encoded by other nucleotide sequences in the sample. The CDR3 DNA sequence: TGTGCCAGCAGCTTACGTCAGGGGGCCGAAGCTTTCTTT. Translated: CASSLRQGAEAFF. J is TRBJ1-1 and V is TRBV7-2; 8 positions match TRBD1. V shed 2 bases, J shed 8 bases, and the junction held 4 bases outside the gene matches. This CDR3 is built from 13 residues. Germline CDR1 and CDR2: SGHTA and FQGNSA.

The gene calls are TRBV10-3 and TRBJ1-5; TRBD1 is a possible D gene (5 bases). The CDR3 is made up of 15 amino acids. Trimming stripped 2 bases from V and 7 bases from J, with 15 bases between. Germline CDR1 ENHRY, CDR2 SYGVKD. CDR3 protein: CAISEGQGVGQPQHF. The CDR3, as DNA: TGTGCCATCAGTGAGGGGCAGGGTGTAGGACAGCCCCAGCATTTT.

The chain recombines TRBV24-1 with TRBJ1-5; weak D call: TRBD1 (5 bases). Germline CDR1 KGHDR, CDR2 SFDVKD. The CDR3 totals 16 residues. Trimming removed 2 bases at V and 4 bases at J, with 14 bases between. For the CDR3, the DNA is TGTGCCACCAGTGATTCCCGGGACGGAGGGAATCAGCCCCAGCATTTT. It yields the protein CATSDSRDGGNQPQHF.

The CDR3 spells CASSTVPAGLRYF. The CDR3 coding sequence is TGTGCCAGCAGCACTGTCCCGGCTGGGCTGCGGTACTTC. The chain carries TRBV11-2 and TRBJ2-7; D is unresolved. The CDR3 totals 13 residues. Per the germline V gene, CDR1 is SGHAT and CDR2 is FQNNGV. V lost 5 bases and J lost 12, with 20 bases in between. The whole variable domain, remainder taken from reference TRBV11-2 and TRBJ2-7, is EAGVAQSPRYKIIEKRQSVAFWCNPISGHATLYWYQQILGQGPKLLIQFQNNGVVDDSQLPKDRFSAERLKGVDSTLKIQPAKLEDSAVYLCASSTVPAGLRYFGPGTRLTVT.

This sequence joins TRBV7-8 and TRBJ1-2, with D perhaps TRBD1 (5 bases). Per germline, CDR1 SGHVS and CDR2 FQNEAQ. This CDR3 region has 14 residues. V lost 5 bases to trimming and J lost 6 bases, with 16 bases between them. DNA of the CDR3: TGTGCCAGCAGCCCCCAGGACATTTTTGATGGCTACACCTTC. Translating gives CASSPQDIFDGYTF.

This chain uses TRBV6-5 with TRBJ1-3; 7 bases align to TRBD1. Looked up from germline, CDR1 is MNHEY and CDR2 is SVGAGI. The CDR3 length is 16 residues. Germline trimming cut 2 bases from V and 2 bases from J; bases unmatched to any gene: 6. Here the CDR3 reads CASSYDRAPPGNTIYF. The CDR3, as DNA: TGTGCCAGCAGTTACGACAGGGCCCCGCCTGGAAACACCATATATTTT.

The genes are TRBV15 and TRBJ1-2; 8 nucleotides align to TRBD1. The germline V gene has CDR1 LNHNV and CDR2 YYDKDF (reference sequence). The CDR3 runs to 15 residues. Trimming removed 1 base from V and 7 bases from J; junction bases left unmatched: 8. This chain's CDR3 is CATSRGLGQEGGYTF. In DNA, the CDR3 is TGTGCCACCAGCAGAGGTCTGGGACAGGAAGGTGGCTACACCTTC.

V gene TRBV27 combines with J gene TRBJ1-5; 8 bases match TRBD1. The V segment lost 5 bases and the J segment 7 bases; nucleotides outside the gene matches: 4. Germline V gene data show CDR1 as MNHEY and CDR2 as SMNVEV (reference sequence). The CDR3 loop spans 13 amino acids. This chain's CDR3 is CASSTGGKQPQHF. DNA of the CDR3: TGTGCCAGCAGTACAGGGGGAAAGCAGCCCCAGCATTTT.

This rearrangement joins TRBV2 to TRBJ1-4; maybe TRBD1 (6 bases). The germline V gene encodes CDR1 SNHLY and CDR2 FYNNEI. The CDR3 contains 13 residues. The ends were cut back, 4 bases at V and 5 bases at J, with 8 bases in the middle. CDR3 DNA: TGTGCCAGCAGTGGGGGGCCCAATGAAAAACTGTTTTTT. It yields the protein CASSGGPNEKLFF.

V and J are TRBV11-2 and TRBJ1-1, with TRBD1 matching over 9 bases. CDR1 and CDR2 from the germline V gene are SGHAT and FQNNGV. This CDR3 is built from 14 residues. V was clipped by 1 base and J by 5 bases; unmatched bases: 2. The CDR3 region has the DNA TGTGCCAGCAGCTTAGTACAGGGGGCAACTGAAGCTTTCTTT. This sequence encodes CASSLVQGATEAFF.